The 20 T cell receptor beta chains listed next were all sequenced from one sample in a study of cytomegalovirus exposure and HLA in healthy donors (dated by TCRdb to 2017 to 2019). The library relied on the immunoSEQ multiplex PCR assay. A mixture of 60 forward primers for TCR Vbeta segments and 13 reverse primers for TCR Jbeta segments was used in the multiplex PCR. The table was pulled from immuneACCESS by TCRdb, which kept in-frame rearrangements only. Such tables lose some clones; where checked, under half of the loss comes from unresolved V genes, and the rest has no known cause. The sample profile shows some 85,000 clones; approximately 84% of them were found once. The ten most abundant clones make up about 2.4% of the sample. The sample was PBMCs. The receptors were gathered from a woman aged 50 to 60 in good health and CMV-seronegative.

The chain carries TRBV10-3 and TRBJ1-2; D is uncertain. V lost 3 bases and J 2 bases, leaving 4 bases between the germline ends. This CDR3 is 12 amino acids long. Per germline, CDR1 ENHRY and CDR2 SYGVKD. CDR3 sequence reads: CAISEQNYGYTF. Written as DNA, the CDR3 is TGTGCCATCAGTGAACAGAACTATGGCTACACCTTC.

The V and J genes are TRBV5-8 and TRBJ2-2, with TRBD1 matching 7 bases. Germline V gene data show CDR1 as SGHTS and CDR2 as YDEGEE. The CDR3 totals 15 residues. J gave up 6 bases and V 0 bases, and 5 bases lay outside the gene matches. CDR3 sequence (DNA): TGTGCCAGCAGCTTGGCTGCAGGGGGAGCCGGGGAGCTGTTTTTT. Amino acid sequence: CASSLAAGGAGELFF.

The V gene is TRBV7-9, the J gene TRBJ1-2; 9 nucleotides agree with TRBD1. V trimming: 4 bases; J trimming: 3 bases; junction bases outside the gene matches: 3. Per germline, CDR1 SEHNR and CDR2 FQNEAQ (reference sequence). The CDR3 contains 14 residues. CDR3 protein: CASSSGTGHYGYTF. The CDR3 region has the DNA TGTGCCAGCAGCTCCGGGACAGGGCACTATGGCTACACCTTC.

The genes are TRBV10-1 and TRBJ1-5; D gene ambiguous. The V end lost 2 bases, the J end lost 4 bases, and 9 bases lay between the germline ends. The germline V gene encodes CDR1 WNHNN and CDR2 SYGVQD (reference sequence). CDR3 length equals 14 residues. CDR3 DNA: TGCGCCAGCAGTGAGGGCAGATTTAATCAGCCCCAGCATTTT. This encodes CASSEGRFNQPQHF.

The rearrangement uses TRBV20-1 and TRBJ2-1; TRBD2 is a possible D gene (6 bases). The CDR3 is made up of 11 amino acids. Per germline, CDR1 DFQATT and CDR2 SNEGSKA (reference sequence). DNA of the CDR3: TGCAGCCAGGAGGGAACCAATGAGCAGTTCTTC. This sequence encodes CSQEGTNEQFF.

The V and J genes are TRBV18 and TRBJ2-7; D may be TRBD2 (5 bases). The germline V gene has CDR1 KGHSH and CDR2 LQKENI. The CDR3 extends over 12 amino acids. Trimming stripped 6 bases from V and 6 bases from J, with 12 bases between. CDR3 nucleotides: TGTGCCAGCTCCGGGATGGGGTCCGAGCAGTACGTC. Its protein is CASSGMGSEQYV.

The CDR3 region has the DNA TGCGCCAGCAGCTCCGGGTCTTATCCCCCCCTTGAAGCTTTCTTT. It is translated as CASSSGSYPPLEAFF. The J gene is TRBJ1-1, the V gene TRBV5-1; D uncertain. CDR1 is SGHRS and CDR2 is YFSETQ in the germline V gene. Trimming left V 3 bases short and J 7 bases short, with 19 bases between. The CDR3 extends over 15 amino acids.

This rearrangement joins TRBV5-4 to TRBJ1-1; 8 bases are shared with TRBD1. V was pared by 2 bases and J by 2 bases, with 5 bases of the junction left unmatched. Germline CDR1 is SGHNT and CDR2 is YYREEE (reference sequence). This CDR3 contains 15 residues. DNA of the CDR3: TGTGCCAGCAGCTTCAGACAGGGGACTAACACTGAAGCTTTCTTT. Translated: CASSFRQGTNTEAFF.

This clone was picked up a small number of times. The chain uses TRBV6-5 and TRBJ1-3, with D unresolved. This CDR3 is 13 amino acids long. Germline CDR1 reads MNHEY; CDR2 reads SVGAGI. V was shortened by 0 bases and J by 4 bases, with 4 bases between the two germline ends. CDR3 sequence reads: CASSYSRGNTIYF. The DNA of the CDR3 is TGTGCCAGCAGTTACTCGAGGGGAAACACCATATATTTT.

The rearrangement joins TRBV2 to TRBJ2-7, with 13 nucleotides matching TRBD2. The CDR3 contains 14 residues. J was trimmed by 7 bases and V by 7 bases; bases with no gene match: 7. Germline loops: CDR1 SNHLY, CDR2 FYNNEI. This CDR3 reads CASIPGLAGREQYF. The DNA for the CDR3 is TGTGCCAGCATCCCGGGACTAGCGGGACGGGAGCAGTACTTC.

J is TRBJ1-2 and V is TRBV6-6; D gene unclear. Trimming cost V 9 bases and J 1 base, with 6 bases left between them. The CDR3 is 11 amino acids. Per germline, CDR1 MNHNY and CDR2 SVGAGI (reference sequence). Written as DNA, the CDR3 is TGTGCCAGTACAAGTAACTATGGCTACACCTTC. Protein product: CASTSNYGYTF.

This rearrangement joins TRBV29-1 to TRBJ2-1; D perhaps matches TRBD1 (6 bases). The germline V gene has CDR1 SQVTM and CDR2 ANQGSEA. Between the trimmed V and J ends, which lost 4 bases and 9 bases, there was a span of 10 bases. This CDR3 has 11 amino acids. For the CDR3, the DNA is TGCAGCGTTGGATCAGGGGCTGAGCAGTTCTTC. Protein sequence: CSVGSGAEQFF.

The chain recombines TRBV10-2 with TRBJ1-2, with 12 bases lining up with TRBD1. V lost 3 bases, J lost 3 bases, and 5 bases stayed unmatched. The CDR3 is 16 residues long. Germline CDR1 WSHSY, CDR2 SAAADI. In DNA, the CDR3 is TGCGCCAGCAGTGAAGCGGGACAGGGGGCTGACTATGGCTACACCTTC. It encodes CASSEAGQGADYGYTF.

This clone was observed a single time. The V call is TRBV10-2, the J call TRBJ2-5; D is undetermined. The CDR3 consists of 14 residues. The ends were cut back, 5 bases at V and 4 bases at J, with 14 bases in the middle. In germline, CDR1 is WSHSY, CDR2 SAAADI. In nucleotides, the CDR3 is TGCGCCAGCAGTATCCAGACTGTGAGAGAGACCCAGTACTTC. It is translated as CASSIQTVRETQYF.

This chain uses TRBV7-2 with TRBJ1-1; the match to TRBD1 covers 8 bases. The ends lost 5 bases at V and 7 bases at J; junction bases unmatched: 12. Germline-derived CDR1 and CDR2 are SGHTA and FQGNSA. The CDR3 is 15 residues long. CDR3 bases: TGTGCCAGCAGCACCTACTTCCCCGGACAGGGTGAAGCTTTCTTT. Translated: CASSTYFPGQGEAFF.

V and J are TRBV4-1 and TRBJ2-1; TRBD1 is a possible D gene (6 bases). The ends were cut back, 11 bases at V and 5 bases at J, with 13 bases in the middle. Germline CDR1 and CDR2: MGHRA and YSYEKL. The CDR3 loop spans 12 amino acids. The CDR3 region is CAVRGSNNEQFF. The CDR3 DNA follows: TGCGCCGTAAGGGGGTCGAACAATGAGCAGTTCTTC.

The genes are TRBV4-3 and TRBJ1-1, with unresolved D. The CDR3 consists of 15 residues. Germline V gives CDR1 LGHNA, CDR2 YSLEER. V was clipped by 0 bases and J by 4 bases, with 12 bases between them. CDR3 loop: CASSQDTAGGTEAFF. The CDR3 DNA is TGCGCCAGCAGCCAAGATACTGCGGGAGGCACTGAAGCTTTCTTT.

The rearrangement joins TRBV9 to TRBJ2-5; 7 bases fit TRBD2. After removal of 5 bases from V and 5 bases from J, the junction contained 12 bases not matched to a gene. This CDR3 contains 15 residues. Germline V lookup: CDR1 SGDLS, CDR2 YYNGEE. CDR3 in amino acids: CASSLAELGVETQYF. In DNA form, the CDR3 reads TGTGCCAGCAGTCTAGCGGAGCTGGGCGTGGAGACCCAGTACTTC.

The chain links TRBV11-3 to TRBJ1-5; maybe TRBD1 (5 bases). The V end was cut by 5 bases, the J end by 6 bases, with 14 bases between. In germline, CDR1 is SGHNT, CDR2 YENEEA. The CDR3 loop spans 14 amino acids. In DNA form, the CDR3 reads TGTGCCAGCAGCCTCAGGGCCCGCATTCAGCCCCAGCATTTT. This encodes CASSLRARIQPQHF. Supplemented by reference TRBV11-3 and TRBJ1-5, the full variable domain reads EAGVVQSPRYKIIEKKQPVAFWCNPISGHNTLYWYLQNLGQGPELLIRYENEEAVDDSQLPKDRFSAERLKGVDSTLKIQPAELGDSAVYLCASSLRARIQPQHFGDGTRLSIL.

The chain is built from TRBV2 and TRBJ2-1; tentatively, D is TRBD2 (5 bases). The CDR3 is 14 residues long. From germline, CDR1 is SNHLY and CDR2 FYNNEI. V lost 5 bases and J lost 7, with 15 bases in between. As DNA, the CDR3 is TGTGCCAGCAGTCTTCTAGCAGTAGGGAATGAGCAGTTCTTC. This encodes CASSLLAVGNEQFF.